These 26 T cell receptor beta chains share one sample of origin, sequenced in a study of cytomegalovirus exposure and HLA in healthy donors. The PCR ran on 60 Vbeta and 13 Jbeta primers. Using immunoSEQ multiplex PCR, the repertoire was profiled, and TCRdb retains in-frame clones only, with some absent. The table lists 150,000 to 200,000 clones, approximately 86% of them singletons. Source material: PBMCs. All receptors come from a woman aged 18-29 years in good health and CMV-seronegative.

CDR3 protein: CASSYAGANGYTF. DNA for the CDR3: TGTGCCAGCAGTTACGCAGGGGCAAATGGCTACACCTTC. The chain joins TRBV6-5 to TRBJ1-2; tentative D call: TRBD1 (6 bases). Trimming removed 2 bases from V and 6 bases from J, with 10 bases in between. The CDR3 has 13 residues. Germline-derived CDR1 and CDR2 are MNHEY and SVGAGI.

The CDR3 DNA reads TGTGCCAGCTCACCAGTTAGGGGTGGAGAGACCCAGTACTTC. Translation: CASSPVRGGETQYF. V gene TRBV18 combines with J gene TRBJ2-5, with a weak D call TRBD1 (5 bases). V was cut by 2 bases and J by 4 bases, with 11 bases left in between. This CDR3 comprises 14 residues. Per germline, CDR1 KGHSH and CDR2 LQKENI.

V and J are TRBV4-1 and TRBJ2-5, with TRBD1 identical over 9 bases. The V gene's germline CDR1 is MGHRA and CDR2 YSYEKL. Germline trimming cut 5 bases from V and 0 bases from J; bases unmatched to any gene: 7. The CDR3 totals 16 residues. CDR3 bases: TGCGCCAGCAGCTCCCGGACAGGGGCCTACCAAGAGACCCAGTACTTC. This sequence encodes CASSSRTGAYQETQYF.

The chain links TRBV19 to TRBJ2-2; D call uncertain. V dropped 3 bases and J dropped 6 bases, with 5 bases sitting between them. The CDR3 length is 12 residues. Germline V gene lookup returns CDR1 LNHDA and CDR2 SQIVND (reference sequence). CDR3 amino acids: CASSMAAGELFF. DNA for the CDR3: TGTGCCAGTAGTATGGCAGCCGGGGAGCTGTTTTTT.

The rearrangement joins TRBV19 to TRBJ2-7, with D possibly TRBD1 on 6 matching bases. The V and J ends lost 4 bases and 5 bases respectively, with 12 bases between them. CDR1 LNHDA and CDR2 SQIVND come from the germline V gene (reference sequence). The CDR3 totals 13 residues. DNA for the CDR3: TGTGCCAGTAGTACTCAGGGGTTCGACGAGCAGTACTTC. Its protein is CASSTQGFDEQYF.

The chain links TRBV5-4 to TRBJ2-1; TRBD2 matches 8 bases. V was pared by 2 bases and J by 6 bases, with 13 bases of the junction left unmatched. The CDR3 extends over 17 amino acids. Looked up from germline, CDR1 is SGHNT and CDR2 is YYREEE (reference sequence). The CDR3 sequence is CASSLAAGVGRPNEQFF. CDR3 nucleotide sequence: TGTGCCAGCAGCTTAGCAGCGGGAGTCGGAAGACCCAATGAGCAGTTCTTC.

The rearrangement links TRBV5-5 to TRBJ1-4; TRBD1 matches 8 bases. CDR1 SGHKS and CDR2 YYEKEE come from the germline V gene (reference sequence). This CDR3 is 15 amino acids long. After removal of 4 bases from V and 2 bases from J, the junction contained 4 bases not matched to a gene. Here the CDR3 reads CASSTGGITNEKLFF. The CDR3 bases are TGTGCCAGCAGCACAGGGGGTATCACTAATGAAAAACTGTTTTTT.

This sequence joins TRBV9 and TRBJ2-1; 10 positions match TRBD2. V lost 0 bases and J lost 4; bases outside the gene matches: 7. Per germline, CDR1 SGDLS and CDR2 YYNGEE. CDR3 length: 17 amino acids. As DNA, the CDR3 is TGTGCCAGCAGCGTAGCTCCCCTAGCGGGGGTATACAATGAGCAGTTCTTC. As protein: CASSVAPLAGVYNEQFF.

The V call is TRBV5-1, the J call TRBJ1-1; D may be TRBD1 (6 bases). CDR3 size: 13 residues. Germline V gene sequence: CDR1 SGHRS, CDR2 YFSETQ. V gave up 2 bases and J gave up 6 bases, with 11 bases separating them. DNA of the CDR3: TGCGCCAGCAGCTTAACAGGGCTCGCTGAAGCTTTCTTT. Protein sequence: CASSLTGLAEAFF.

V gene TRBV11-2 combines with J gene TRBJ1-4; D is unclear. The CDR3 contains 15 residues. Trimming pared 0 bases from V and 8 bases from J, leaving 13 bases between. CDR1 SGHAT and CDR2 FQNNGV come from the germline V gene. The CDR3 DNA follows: TGTGCCAGCAGCTTAGAGATGCGCGGAGGCGAAAAACTGTTTTTT. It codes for CASSLEMRGGEKLFF.

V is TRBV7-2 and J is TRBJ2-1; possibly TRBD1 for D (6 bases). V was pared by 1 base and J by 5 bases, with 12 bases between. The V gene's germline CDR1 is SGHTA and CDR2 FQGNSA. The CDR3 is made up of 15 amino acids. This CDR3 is CASSLVRQVNNEQFF. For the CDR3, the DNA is TGTGCCAGCAGCTTAGTGCGACAGGTAAACAATGAGCAGTTCTTC.

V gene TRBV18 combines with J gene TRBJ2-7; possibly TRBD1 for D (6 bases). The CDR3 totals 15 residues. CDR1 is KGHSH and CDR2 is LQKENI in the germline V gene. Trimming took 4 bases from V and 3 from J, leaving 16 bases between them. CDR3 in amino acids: CASSRVSGTHYEQYF. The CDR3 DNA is TGTGCCAGCTCACGAGTTTCCGGGACACACTACGAGCAGTACTTC.

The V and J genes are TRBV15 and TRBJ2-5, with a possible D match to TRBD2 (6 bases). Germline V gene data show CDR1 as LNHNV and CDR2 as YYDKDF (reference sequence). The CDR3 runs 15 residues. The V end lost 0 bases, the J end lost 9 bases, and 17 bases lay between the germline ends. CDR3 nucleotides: TGTGCCACCAGCAGAGACGGGAGCCTCAAGTTGTCCCAGTACTTC. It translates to CATSRDGSLKLSQYF.

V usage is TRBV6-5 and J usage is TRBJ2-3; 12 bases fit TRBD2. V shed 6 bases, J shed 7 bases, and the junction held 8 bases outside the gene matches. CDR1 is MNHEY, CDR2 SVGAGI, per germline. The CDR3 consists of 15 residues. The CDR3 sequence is CASSRLAGDGYTQYF. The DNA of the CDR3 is TGTGCCAGCAGCCGACTAGCGGGAGATGGGTATACGCAGTATTTT.

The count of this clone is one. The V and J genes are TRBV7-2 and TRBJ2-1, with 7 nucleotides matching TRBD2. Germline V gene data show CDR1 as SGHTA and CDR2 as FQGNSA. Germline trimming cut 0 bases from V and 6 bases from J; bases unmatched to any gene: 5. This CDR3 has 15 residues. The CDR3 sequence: CASSLALVAGNEQFF. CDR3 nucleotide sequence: TGTGCCAGCAGCTTAGCGTTGGTAGCGGGCAATGAGCAGTTCTTC.

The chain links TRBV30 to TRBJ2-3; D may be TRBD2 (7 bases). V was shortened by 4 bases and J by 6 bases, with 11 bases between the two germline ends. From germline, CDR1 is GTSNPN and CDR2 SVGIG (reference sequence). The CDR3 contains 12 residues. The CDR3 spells CAWTGGGDTQYF. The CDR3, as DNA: TGTGCCTGGACGGGGGGCGGGGATACGCAGTATTTT.

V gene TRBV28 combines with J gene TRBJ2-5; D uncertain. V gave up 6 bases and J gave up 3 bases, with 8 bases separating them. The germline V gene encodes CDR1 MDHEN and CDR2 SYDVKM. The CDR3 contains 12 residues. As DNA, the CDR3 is TGTGCCAGCAGCGCCTTAGAAGAGACCCAGTACTTC. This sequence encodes CASSALEETQYF.

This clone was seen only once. CDR3 nucleotides: TGTGCCAGTACCCCCGGGGACAGGAGGTCCTATGGCTACACCTTC. Its protein is CASTPGDRRSYGYTF. The chain is built from TRBV19 and TRBJ1-2, with 8 bases fitting TRBD1. Germline V lookup: CDR1 LNHDA, CDR2 SQIVND (reference sequence). J lost 4 bases, V lost 7 bases, and 11 bases had no gene match. This CDR3 contains 15 residues.

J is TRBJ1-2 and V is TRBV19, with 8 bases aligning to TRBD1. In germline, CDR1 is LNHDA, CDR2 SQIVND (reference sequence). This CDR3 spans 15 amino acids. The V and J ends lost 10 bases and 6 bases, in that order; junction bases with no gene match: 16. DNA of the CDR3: TGTGCCATCTCCCGGGCCGACAGGGGACGAAATGGCTACACCTTC. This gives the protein CAISRADRGRNGYTF. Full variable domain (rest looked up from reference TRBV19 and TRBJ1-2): DGGITQSPKYLFRKEGQNVTLSCEQNLNHDAMYWYRQDPGQGLRLIYYSQIVNDFQKGDIAEGYSVSREKKESFPLTVTSAQKNPTAFYLCAISRADRGRNGYTFGSGTRLTVV.

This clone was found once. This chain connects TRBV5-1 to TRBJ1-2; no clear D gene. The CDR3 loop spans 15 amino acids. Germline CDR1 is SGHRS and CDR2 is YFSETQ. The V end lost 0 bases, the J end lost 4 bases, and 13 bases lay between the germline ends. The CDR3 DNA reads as TGCGCCAGCAGCTTGGAACAGCCATCTTCCTATGGCTACACCTTC. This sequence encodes CASSLEQPSSYGYTF. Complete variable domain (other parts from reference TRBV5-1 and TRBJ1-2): KAGVTQTPRYLIKTRGQQVTLSCSPISGHRSVSWYQQTPGQGLQFLFEYFSETQRNKGNFPGRFSGRQFSNSRSEMNVSTLELGDSALYLCASSLEQPSSYGYTFGSGTRLTVV.

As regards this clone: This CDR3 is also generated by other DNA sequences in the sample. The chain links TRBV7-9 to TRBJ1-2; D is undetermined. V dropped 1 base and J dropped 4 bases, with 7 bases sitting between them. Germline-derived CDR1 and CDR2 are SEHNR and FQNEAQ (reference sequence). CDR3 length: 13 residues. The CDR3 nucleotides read TGTGCCAGCAGCTTAGGCGCCGGCTATGGCTACACCTTC. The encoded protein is CASSLGAGYGYTF.

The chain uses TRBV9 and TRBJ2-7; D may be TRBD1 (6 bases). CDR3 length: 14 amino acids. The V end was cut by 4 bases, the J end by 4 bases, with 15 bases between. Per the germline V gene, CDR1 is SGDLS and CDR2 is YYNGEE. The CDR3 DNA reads TGTGCCAGCAGCCCCCGGGACACACGTTACGAGCAGTACTTC. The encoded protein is CASSPRDTRYEQYF.

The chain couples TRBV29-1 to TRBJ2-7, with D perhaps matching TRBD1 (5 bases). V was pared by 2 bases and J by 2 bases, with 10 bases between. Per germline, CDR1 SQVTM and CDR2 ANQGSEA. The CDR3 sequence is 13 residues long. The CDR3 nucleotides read TGCAGCGTTGAACCAGGGCCTCCCTACGAGCAGTACTTC. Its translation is CSVEPGPPYEQYF.

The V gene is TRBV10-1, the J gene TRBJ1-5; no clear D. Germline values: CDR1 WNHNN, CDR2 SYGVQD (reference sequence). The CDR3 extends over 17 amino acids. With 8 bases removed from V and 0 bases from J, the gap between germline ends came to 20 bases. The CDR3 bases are TGCGCCAGCGTCGCGTATATCGTATTCTATAGCAATCAGCCCCAGCATTTT. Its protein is CASVAYIVFYSNQPQHF.

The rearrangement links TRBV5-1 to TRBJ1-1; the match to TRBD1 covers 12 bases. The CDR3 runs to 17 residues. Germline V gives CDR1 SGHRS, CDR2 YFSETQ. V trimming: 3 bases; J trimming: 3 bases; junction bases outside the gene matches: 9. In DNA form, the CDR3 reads TGCGCCAGCAGCTCTGGGACAGGGGGCATTGAGTACACTGAAGCTTTCTTT. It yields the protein CASSSGTGGIEYTEAFF.

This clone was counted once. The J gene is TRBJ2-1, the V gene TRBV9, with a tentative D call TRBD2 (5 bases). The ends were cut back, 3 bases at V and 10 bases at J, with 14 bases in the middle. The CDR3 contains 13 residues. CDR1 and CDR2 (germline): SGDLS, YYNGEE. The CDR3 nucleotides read TGTGCCAGCAGCGGACTCCAGGCGGGCGAGCAGTTCTTC. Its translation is CASSGLQAGEQFF.